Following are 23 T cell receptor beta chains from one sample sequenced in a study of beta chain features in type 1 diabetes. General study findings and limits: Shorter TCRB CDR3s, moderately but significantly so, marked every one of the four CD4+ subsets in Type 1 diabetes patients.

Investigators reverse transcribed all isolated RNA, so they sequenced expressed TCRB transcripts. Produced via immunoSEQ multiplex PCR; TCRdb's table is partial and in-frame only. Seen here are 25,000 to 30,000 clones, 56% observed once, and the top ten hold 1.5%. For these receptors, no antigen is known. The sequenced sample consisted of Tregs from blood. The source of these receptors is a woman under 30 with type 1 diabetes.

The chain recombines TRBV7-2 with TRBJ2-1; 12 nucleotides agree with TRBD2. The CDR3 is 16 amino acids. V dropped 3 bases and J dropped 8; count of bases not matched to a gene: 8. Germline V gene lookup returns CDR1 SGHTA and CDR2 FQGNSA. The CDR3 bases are TGTGCCAGCAGCTTGCCGCCGGGACTAGCGGGTGATGAGCAGTTCTTC. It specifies CASSLPPGLAGDEQFF.

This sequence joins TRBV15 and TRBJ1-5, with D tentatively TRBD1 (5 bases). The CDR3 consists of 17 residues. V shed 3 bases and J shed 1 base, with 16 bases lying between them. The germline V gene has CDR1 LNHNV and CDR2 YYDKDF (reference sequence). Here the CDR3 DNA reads TGTGCCACCAGCAGGCGATGGGGGGGGAACAGCAATCAGCCCCAGCATTTT. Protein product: CATSRRWGGNSNQPQHF.

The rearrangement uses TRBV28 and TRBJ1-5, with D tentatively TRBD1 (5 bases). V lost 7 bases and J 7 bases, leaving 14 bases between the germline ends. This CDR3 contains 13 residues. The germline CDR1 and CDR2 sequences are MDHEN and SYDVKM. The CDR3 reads CASTYREGQPQHF. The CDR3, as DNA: TGTGCCAGCACCTACCGGGAGGGGCAGCCCCAGCATTTT.

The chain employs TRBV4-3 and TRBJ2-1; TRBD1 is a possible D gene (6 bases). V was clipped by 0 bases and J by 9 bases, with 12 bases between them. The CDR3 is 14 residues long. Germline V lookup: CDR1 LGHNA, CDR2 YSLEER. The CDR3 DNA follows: TGCGCCAGCAGCCAAGAACAACTAGGGGGTGAGCAGTTCTTC. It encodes CASSQEQLGGEQFF.

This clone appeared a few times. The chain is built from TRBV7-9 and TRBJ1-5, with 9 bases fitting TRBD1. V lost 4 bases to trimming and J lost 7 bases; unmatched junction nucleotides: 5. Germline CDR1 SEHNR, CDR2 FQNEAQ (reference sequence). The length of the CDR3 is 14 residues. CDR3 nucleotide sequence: TGTGCCAGCAGCTCGGACAGGGGAGGACAGCCCCAGCATTTT. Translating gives CASSSDRGGQPQHF.

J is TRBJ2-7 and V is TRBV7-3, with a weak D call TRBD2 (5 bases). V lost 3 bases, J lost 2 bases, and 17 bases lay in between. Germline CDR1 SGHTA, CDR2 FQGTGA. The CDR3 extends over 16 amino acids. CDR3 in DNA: TGTGCCAGCAGCTTGACTATGTCGACCCTAACCTACGAGCAGTACTTC. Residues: CASSLTMSTLTYEQYF. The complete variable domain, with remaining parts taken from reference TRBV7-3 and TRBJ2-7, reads GAGVSQTPSNKVTEKGKYVELRCDPISGHTALYWYRQSLGQGPEFLIYFQGTGAADDSGLPNDRFFAVRPEGSVSTLKIQRTERGDSAVYLCASSLTMSTLTYEQYFGPGTRLTVT.

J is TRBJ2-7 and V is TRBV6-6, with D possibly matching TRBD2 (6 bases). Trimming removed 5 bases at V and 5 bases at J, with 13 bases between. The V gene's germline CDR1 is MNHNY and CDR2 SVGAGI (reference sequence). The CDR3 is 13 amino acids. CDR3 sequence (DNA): TGTGCCAGCAGTCTCACAACGGGGGACGAGCAGTACTTC. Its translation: CASSLTTGDEQYF.

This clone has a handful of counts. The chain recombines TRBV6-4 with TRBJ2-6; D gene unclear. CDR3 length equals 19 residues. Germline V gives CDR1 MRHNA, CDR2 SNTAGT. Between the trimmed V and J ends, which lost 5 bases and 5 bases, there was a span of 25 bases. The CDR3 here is CASSSNTSPRQSRANVLTF. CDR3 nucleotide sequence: TGTGCCAGCAGTAGCAACACCTCACCACGACAAAGTCGGGCCAACGTCCTGACTTTC.

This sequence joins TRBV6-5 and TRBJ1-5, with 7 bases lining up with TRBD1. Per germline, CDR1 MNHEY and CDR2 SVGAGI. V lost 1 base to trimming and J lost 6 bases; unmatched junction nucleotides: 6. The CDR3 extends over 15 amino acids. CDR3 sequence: CASSYFAGGGQPQHF. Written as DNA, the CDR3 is TGTGCCAGCAGTTACTTTGCAGGGGGAGGTCAGCCCCAGCATTTT.

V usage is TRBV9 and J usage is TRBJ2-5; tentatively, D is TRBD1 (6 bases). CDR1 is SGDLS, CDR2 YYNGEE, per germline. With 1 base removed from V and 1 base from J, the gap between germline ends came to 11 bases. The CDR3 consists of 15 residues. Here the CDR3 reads CASSVSTGTQETQYF. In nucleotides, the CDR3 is TGTGCCAGCAGCGTATCGACAGGTACCCAAGAGACCCAGTACTTC.

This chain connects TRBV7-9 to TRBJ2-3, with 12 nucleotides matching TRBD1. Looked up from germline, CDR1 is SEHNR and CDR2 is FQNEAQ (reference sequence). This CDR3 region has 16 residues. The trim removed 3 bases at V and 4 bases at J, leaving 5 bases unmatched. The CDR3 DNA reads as TGTGCCAGCAGCTTGGGACAGGGGGCAGGCGCAGATACGCAGTATTTT. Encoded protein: CASSLGQGAGADTQYF.

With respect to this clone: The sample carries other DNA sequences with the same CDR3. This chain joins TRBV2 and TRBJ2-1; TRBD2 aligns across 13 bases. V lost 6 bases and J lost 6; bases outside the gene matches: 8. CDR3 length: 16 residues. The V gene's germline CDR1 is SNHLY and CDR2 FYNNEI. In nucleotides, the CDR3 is TGTGCCAGCAGCAACCCCGGGACTAGCGGGACCAATGAGCAGTTCTTC. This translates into CASSNPGTSGTNEQFF.

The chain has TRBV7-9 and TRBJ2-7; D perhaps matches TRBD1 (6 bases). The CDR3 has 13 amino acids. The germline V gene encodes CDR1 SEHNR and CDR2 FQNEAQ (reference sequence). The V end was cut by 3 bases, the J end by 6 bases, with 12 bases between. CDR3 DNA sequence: TGTGCCAGCAGCTTTGGAGTACAGGGCGAGCAGTACGTC. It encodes CASSFGVQGEQYV.

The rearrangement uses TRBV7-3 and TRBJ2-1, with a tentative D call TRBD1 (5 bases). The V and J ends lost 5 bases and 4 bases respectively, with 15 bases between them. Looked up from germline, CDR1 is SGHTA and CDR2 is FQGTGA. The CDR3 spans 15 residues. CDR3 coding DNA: TGTGCCAGCAGCGGACATCCGAGTTCATACAATGAGCAGTTCTTC. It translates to CASSGHPSSYNEQFF.

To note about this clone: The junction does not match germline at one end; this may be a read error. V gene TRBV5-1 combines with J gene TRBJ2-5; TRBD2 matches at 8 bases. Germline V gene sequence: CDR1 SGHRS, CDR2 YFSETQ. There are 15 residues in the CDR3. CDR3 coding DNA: TGTGCCAGCAGCTTCCGTAGCGGGACCCAAGAGACCCAGTACTTC. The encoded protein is CASSFRSGTQETQYF. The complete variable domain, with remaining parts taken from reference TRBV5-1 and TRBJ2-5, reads KAGVTQTPRYLIKTRGQQVTLSCSPISGHRSVSWYQQTPGQGLQFLFEYFSETQRNKGNFPGRFSGRQFSNSRSEMNVSTLELGDSALYLCASSFRSGTQETQYFGPGTRLLVL.

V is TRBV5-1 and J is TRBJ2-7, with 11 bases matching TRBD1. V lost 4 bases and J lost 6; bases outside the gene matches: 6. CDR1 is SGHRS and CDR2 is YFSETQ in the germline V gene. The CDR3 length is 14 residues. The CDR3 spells CASSQMDRGLEQYF. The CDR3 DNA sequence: TGCGCCAGCAGCCAGATGGACAGGGGGCTCGAGCAGTACTTC.

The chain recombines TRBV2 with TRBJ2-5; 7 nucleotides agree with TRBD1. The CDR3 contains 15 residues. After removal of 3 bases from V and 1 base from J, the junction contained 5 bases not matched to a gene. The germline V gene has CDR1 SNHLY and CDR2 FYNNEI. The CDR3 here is CASSDARGPQETQYF. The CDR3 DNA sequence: TGTGCCAGCAGTGACGCGAGGGGGCCCCAAGAGACCCAGTACTTC.

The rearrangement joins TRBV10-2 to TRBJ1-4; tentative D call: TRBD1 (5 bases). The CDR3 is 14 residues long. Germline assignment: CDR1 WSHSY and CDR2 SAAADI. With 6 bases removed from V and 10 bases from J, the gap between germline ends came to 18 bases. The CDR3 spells CASSLEQGGVKLFF. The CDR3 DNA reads TGCGCCAGCAGCCTCGAGCAGGGAGGGGTAAAACTGTTTTTT.

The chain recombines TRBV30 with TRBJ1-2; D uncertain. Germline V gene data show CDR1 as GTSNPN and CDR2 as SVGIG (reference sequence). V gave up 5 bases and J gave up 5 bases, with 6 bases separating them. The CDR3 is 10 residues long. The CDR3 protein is CAWGHYGYTF. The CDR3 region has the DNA TGTGCCTGGGGCCATTATGGCTACACCTTC.

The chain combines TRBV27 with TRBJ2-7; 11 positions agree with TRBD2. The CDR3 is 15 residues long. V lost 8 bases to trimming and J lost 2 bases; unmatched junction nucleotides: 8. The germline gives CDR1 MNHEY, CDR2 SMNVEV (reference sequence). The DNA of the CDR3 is TGTGCCAGCTGGGCTAGCGGGAGGCCTACCTACGAGCAGTACTTC. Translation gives CASWASGRPTYEQYF.

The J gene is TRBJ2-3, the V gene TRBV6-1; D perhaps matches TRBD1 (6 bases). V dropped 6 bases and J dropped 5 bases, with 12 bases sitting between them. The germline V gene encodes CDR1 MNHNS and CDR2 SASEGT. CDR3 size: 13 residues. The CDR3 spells CASSKTDRDTQYF. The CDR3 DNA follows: TGTGCCAGCAGCAAAACGGACAGAGATACGCAGTATTTT.

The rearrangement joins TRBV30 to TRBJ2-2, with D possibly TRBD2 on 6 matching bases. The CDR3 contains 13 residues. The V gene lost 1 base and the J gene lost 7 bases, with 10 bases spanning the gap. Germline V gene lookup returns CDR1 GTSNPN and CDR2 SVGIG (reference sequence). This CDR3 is CAWSGRRGGELFF. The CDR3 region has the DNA TGTGCCTGGAGTGGCAGGAGGGGCGGGGAGCTGTTTTTT.

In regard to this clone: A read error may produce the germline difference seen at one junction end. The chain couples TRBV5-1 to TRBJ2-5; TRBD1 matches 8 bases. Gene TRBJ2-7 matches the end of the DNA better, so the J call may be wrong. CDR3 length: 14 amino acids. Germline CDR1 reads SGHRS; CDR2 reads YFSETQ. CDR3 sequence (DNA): TGCGCCAGCAGCCCACAGGGGGGATCCTTCGAGCAGTACTTC. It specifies CASSPQGGSFEQYF.